This entry describes one TCR beta chain. Described time point: after dendritic cell vaccination, including at tumor progression/relapse. This entry belongs to a study of glioma-infiltrating T cells after dendritic cell vaccination. Using immunoSEQ multiplex PCR, the repertoire was profiled, and TCRdb retains in-frame clones only, with some absent. The table records tens of thousands of clones, around nine tenths of them present only once. This sample comprised blood, obtained after dendritic cell vaccination. This receptor was identified in a human donor with glioblastoma.

In nucleotides, the CDR3 is TGTGCCAGTAGTATAGTGGGGCGCGACACTGAAGCTTTCTTT. Protein sequence: CASSIVGRDTEAFF. The chain links TRBV19 to TRBJ1-1, with a weak D call TRBD1 (5 bases). Trimming stripped 1 base from V and 3 bases from J, with 9 bases between. The CDR3 is made up of 14 amino acids. The germline V gene encodes CDR1 LNHDA and CDR2 SQIVND (reference sequence).